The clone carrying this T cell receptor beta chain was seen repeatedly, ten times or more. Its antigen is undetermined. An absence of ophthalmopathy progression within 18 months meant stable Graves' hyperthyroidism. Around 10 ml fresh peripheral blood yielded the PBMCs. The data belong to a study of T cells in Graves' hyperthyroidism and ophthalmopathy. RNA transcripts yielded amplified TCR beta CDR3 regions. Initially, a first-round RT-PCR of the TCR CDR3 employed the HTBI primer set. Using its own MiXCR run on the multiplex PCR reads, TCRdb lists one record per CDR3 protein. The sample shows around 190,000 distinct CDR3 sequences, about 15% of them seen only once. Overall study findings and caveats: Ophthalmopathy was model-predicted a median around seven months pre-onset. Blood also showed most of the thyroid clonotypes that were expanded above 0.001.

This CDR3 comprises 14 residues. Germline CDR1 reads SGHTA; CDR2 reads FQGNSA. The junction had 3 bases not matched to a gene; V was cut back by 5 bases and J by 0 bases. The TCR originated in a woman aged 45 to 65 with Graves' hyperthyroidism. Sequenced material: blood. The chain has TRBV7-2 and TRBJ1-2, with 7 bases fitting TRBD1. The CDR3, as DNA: TGTGCCAGCAGCGTGACAGGGACTAACTATGGCTACACCTTC. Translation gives CASSVTGTNYGYTF.